This entry features one T cell receptor beta chain sequence. This CDR3 has 13 amino acids. Germline V gene sequence: CDR1 GTSNPN, CDR2 SVGIG (reference sequence). After removal of 7 bases from V and 0 bases from J, the junction contained 4 bases not matched to a gene. The sample belongs to a study of blood T cell repertoires in COVID-19. Data came from immunoSEQ multiplex PCR; TCRdb stores just in-frame clones and leaves some out. Of 190,000 or so clones in the sample, over 75% were seen once. V and J are TRBV30 and TRBJ1-1; 8 bases agree with TRBD1. The origin of this receptor is a man aged 35-49 years with active or convalescent COVID-19. Specimen: peripheral blood. The CDR3 nucleotides are TGTGCCTTCGACAGGGGAATGAACACTGAAGCTTTCTTT. Translating it yields CAFDRGMNTEAFF.